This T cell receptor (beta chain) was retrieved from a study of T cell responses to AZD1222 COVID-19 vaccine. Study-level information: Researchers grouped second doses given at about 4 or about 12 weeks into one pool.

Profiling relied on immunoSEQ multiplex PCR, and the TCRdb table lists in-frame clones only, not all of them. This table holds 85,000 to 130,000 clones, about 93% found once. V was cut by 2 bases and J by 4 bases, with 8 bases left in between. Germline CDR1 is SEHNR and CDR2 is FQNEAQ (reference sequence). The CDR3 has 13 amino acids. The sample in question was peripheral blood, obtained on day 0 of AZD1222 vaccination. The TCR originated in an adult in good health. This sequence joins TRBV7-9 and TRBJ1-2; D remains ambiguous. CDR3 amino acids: CASSLTVSYGYTF. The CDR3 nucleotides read TGTGCCAGCAGCTTAACAGTGAGCTATGGCTACACCTTC.